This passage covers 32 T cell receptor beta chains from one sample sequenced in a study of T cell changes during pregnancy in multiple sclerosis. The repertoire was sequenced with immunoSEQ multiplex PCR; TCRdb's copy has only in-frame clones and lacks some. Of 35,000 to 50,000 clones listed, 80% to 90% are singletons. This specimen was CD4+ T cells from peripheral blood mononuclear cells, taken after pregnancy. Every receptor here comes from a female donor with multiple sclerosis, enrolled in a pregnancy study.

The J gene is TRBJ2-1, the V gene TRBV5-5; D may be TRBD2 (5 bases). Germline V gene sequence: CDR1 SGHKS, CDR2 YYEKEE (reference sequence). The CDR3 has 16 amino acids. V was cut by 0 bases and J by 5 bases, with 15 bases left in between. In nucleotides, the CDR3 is TGTGCCAGCAGCTTGGCCGGTGGGAGAACCGACAATGAGCAGTTCTTC. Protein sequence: CASSLAGGRTDNEQFF.

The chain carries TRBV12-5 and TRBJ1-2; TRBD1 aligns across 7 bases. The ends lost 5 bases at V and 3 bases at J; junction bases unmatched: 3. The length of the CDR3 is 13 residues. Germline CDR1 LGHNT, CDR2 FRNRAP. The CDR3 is CASGADRDYGYTF. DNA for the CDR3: TGTGCTAGTGGTGCAGACAGGGACTATGGCTACACCTTC.

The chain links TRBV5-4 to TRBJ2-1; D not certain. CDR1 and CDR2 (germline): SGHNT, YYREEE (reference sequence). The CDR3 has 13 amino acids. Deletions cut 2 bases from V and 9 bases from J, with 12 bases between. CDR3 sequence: CASSFEDRSEQFF. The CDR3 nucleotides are TGTGCCAGCAGCTTTGAAGACCGGAGTGAGCAGTTCTTC.

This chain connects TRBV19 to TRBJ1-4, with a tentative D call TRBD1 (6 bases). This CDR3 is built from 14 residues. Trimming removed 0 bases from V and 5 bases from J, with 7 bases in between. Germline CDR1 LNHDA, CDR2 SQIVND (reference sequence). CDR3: CASSIDRGNEKLFF. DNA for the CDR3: TGTGCCAGTAGTATAGACAGGGGAAATGAAAAACTGTTTTTT.

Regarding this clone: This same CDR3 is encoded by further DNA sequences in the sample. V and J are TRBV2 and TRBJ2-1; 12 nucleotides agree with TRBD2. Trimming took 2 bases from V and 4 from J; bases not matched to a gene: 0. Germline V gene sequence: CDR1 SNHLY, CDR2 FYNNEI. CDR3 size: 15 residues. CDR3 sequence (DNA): TGTGCCAGCAGTGAACTAGCGGGAGGGTACAATGAGCAGTTCTTC. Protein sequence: CASSELAGGYNEQFF.

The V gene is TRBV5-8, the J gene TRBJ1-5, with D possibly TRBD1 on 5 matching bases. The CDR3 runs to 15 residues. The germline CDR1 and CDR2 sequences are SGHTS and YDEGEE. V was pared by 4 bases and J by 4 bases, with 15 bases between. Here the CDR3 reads CASSAPPGLNQPQHF. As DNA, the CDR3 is TGTGCCAGCAGCGCGCCCCCGGGACTGAATCAGCCCCAGCATTTT.

The chain's CDR3 is CASSAYGTPGEQFF. In DNA, the CDR3 is TGTGCCAGCAGTGCATACGGGACTCCGGGTGAGCAGTTCTTC. This chain connects TRBV2 to TRBJ2-1; TRBD2 is a possible D gene (6 bases). The CDR3 consists of 14 residues. Germline CDR1 reads SNHLY; CDR2 reads FYNNEI. V lost 4 bases and J lost 9, with 16 bases in between.

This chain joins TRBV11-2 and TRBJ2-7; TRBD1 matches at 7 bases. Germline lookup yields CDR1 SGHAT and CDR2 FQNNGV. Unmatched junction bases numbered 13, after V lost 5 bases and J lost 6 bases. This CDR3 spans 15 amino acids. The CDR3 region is CASSVNIDREGEQYF. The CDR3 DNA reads TGTGCCAGCAGCGTTAATATCGACAGGGAAGGCGAGCAGTACTTC. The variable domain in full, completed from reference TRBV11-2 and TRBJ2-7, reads EAGVAQSPRYKIIEKRQSVAFWCNPISGHATLYWYQQILGQGPKLLIQFQNNGVVDDSQLPKDRFSAERLKGVDSTLKIQPAKLEDSAVYLCASSVNIDREGEQYFGPGTRLTVT.

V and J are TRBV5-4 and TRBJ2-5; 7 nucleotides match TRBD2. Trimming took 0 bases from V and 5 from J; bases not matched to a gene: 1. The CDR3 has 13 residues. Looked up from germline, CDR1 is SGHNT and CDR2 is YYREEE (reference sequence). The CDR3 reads CASSLAGGETQYF. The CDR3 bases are TGTGCCAGCAGCTTGGCCGGGGGGGAGACCCAGTACTTC.

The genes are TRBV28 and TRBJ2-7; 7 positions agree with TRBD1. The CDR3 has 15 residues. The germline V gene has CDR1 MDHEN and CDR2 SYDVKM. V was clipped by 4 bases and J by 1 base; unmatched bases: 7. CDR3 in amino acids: CASSSGQKLSYEQYF. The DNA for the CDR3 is TGTGCCAGCAGTTCGGGACAGAAATTATCCTACGAGCAGTACTTC.

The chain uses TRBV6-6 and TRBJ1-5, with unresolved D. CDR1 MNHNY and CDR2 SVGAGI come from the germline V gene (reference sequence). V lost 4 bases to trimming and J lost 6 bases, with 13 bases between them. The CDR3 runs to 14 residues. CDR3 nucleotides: TGTGCCAGCAGTTTATCTAGTGCCGCTCAGCCCCAGCATTTT. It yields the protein CASSLSSAAQPQHF.

CDR3 loop: CAWSVSGNQPQHF. In DNA, the CDR3 is TGTGCCTGGAGTGTATCAGGCAATCAGCCCCAGCATTTT. V usage is TRBV30 and J usage is TRBJ1-5; the D is unclear. From germline, CDR1 is GTSNPN and CDR2 SVGIG (reference sequence). V shed 0 bases and J shed 2 bases, with 5 bases lying between them. The CDR3 contains 13 residues.

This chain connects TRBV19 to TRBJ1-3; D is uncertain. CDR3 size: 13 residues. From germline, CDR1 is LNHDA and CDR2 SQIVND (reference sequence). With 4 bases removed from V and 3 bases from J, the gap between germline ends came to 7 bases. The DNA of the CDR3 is TGTGCCAGTAGTACCGAGGGTGGAAACACCATATATTTT. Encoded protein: CASSTEGGNTIYF.

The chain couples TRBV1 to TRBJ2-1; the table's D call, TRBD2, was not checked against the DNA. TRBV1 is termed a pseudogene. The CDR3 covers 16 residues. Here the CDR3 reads CTSSTSGRWTYNEQFF. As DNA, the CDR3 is TGCACCAGCAGCACTAGCGGGAGATGGACCTACAATGAGCAGTTCTTC.

The CDR3 loop reads CASTGARGKTEAFF. CDR3 coding DNA: TGTGCCAGCACCGGAGCCAGGGGAAAGACTGAAGCTTTCTTT. The chain carries TRBV2 and TRBJ1-1; tentative D call: TRBD1 (6 bases). Germline values: CDR1 SNHLY, CDR2 FYNNEI. V lost 7 bases and J 5 bases, leaving 17 bases between the germline ends. This CDR3 spans 14 amino acids.

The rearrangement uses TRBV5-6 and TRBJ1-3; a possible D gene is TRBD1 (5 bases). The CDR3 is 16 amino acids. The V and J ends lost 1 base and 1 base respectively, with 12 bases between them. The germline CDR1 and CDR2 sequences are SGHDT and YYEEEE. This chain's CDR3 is CASSLNGGPSGNTIYF. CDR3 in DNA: TGTGCCAGCAGCTTGAACGGGGGACCGTCTGGAAACACCATATATTTT.

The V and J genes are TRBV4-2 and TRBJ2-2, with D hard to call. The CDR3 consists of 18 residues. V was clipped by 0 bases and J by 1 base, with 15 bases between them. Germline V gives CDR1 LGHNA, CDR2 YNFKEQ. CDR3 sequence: CASSQDGSGYGNTGELFF. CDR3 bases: TGTGCCAGCAGCCAAGATGGGTCAGGATATGGGAACACCGGGGAGCTGTTTTTT.

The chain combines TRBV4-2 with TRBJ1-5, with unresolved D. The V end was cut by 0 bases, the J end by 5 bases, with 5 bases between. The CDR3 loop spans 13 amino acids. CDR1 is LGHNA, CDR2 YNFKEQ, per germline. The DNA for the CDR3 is TGTGCCAGCAGCCAAGATCCCGATCAGCCCCAGCATTTT. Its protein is CASSQDPDQPQHF.

The CDR3 here is CASSWGRNQPQHF. CDR3 nucleotide sequence: TGTGCCAGCAGCTGGGGCCGTAATCAGCCCCAGCATTTT. The rearrangement links TRBV4-2 to TRBJ1-5; a possible D gene is TRBD1 (5 bases). Trimming left V 5 bases short and J 4 bases short, with 9 bases between. Germline V gene lookup returns CDR1 LGHNA and CDR2 YNFKEQ. This CDR3 spans 13 amino acids.

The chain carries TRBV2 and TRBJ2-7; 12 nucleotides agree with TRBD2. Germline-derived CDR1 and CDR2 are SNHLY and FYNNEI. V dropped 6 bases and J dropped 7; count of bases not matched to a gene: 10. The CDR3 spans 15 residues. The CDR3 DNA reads TGTGCCAGCAGAGAGTACCGGCTAGCGGGAGGGGAGCAGTACTTC. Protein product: CASREYRLAGGEQYF.

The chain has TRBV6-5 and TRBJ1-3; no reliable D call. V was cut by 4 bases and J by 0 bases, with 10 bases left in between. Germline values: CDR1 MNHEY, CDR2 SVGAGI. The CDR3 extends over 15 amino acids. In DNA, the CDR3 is TGTGCCAGCAGTTTAAGCCCTAGCTCTGGAAACACCATATATTTT. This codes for CASSLSPSSGNTIYF.

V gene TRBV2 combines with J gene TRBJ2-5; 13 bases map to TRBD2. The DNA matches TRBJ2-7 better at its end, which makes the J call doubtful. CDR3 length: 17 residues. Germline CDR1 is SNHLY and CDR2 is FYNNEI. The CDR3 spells CASSGGTSGKSSYEQYF. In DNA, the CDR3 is TGTGCCAGCAGCGGAGGGACTAGCGGGAAGAGCTCCTACGAGCAGTACTTC.

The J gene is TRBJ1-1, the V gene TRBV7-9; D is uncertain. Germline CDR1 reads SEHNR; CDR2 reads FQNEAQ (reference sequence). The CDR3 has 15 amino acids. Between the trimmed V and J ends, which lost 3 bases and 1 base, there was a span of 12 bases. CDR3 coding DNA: TGTGCCAGCAGCTTTGGAGGACGGGAGAACACTGAAGCTTTCTTT. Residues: CASSFGGRENTEAFF.

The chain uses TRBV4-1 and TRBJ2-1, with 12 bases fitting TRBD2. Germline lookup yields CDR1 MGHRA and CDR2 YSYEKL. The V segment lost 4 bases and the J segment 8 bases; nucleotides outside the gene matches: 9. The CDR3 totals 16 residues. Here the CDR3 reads CASSLRTSGNYDEQFF. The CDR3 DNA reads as TGCGCCAGCAGCCTCCGGACTAGCGGGAATTATGATGAGCAGTTCTTC.

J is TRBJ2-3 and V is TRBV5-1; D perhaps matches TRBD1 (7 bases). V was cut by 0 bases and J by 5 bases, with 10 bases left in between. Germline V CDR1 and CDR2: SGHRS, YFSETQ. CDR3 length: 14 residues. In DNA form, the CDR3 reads TGCGCCAGCAGCTTGGGGCAGGGGGGAGATACGCAGTATTTT. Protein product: CASSLGQGGDTQYF.

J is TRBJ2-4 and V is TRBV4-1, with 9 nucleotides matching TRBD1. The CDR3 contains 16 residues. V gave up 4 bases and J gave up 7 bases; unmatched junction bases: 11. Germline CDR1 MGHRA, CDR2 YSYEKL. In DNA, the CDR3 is TGCGCCAGCAGCCCCCAGACAGGGGGTTATGAGAACATTCAGTACTTC. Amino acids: CASSPQTGGYENIQYF.

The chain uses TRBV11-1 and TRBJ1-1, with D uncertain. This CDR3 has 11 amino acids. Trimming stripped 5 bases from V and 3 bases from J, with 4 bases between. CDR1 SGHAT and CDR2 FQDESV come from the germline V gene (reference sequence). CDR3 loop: CASSIDTEAFF. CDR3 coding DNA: TGTGCCAGCAGCATCGACACTGAAGCTTTCTTT.

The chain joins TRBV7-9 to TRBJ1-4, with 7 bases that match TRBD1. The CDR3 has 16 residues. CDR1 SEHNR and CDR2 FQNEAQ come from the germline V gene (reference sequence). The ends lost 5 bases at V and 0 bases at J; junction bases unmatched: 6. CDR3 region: CASSRITGATNEKLFF. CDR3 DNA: TGTGCCAGCAGCCGGATCACAGGGGCAACTAATGAAAAACTGTTTTTT. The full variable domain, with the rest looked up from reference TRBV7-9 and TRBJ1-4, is DTGVSQNPRHKITKRGQNVTFRCDPISEHNRLYWYRQTLGQGPEFLTYFQNEAQLEKSRLLSDRFSAERPKGSFSTLEIQRTEQGDSAMYLCASSRITGATNEKLFFGSGTQLSVL.

DNA of the CDR3: TGTGCCAGCAGCTTAAGCGGTGAGCAGTTCTTC. This translates into CASSLSGEQFF. This rearrangement joins TRBV7-9 to TRBJ2-1; tentatively, D is TRBD2 (5 bases). CDR3 length equals 11 residues. CDR1 is SEHNR and CDR2 is FQNEAQ in the germline V gene (reference sequence). Between the trimmed V and J ends, which lost 2 bases and 9 bases, there was a span of 5 bases.

The CDR3 bases are TGTGCCAGTAGCCCGACTAGCGGGAGAACCACAGATACGCAGTATTTT. Protein: CASSPTSGRTTDTQYF. The chain is built from TRBV19 and TRBJ2-3, with 12 bases that match TRBD2. The ends lost 6 bases at V and 2 bases at J; junction bases unmatched: 6. CDR1 LNHDA and CDR2 SQIVND come from the germline V gene (reference sequence). There are 16 residues in the CDR3.

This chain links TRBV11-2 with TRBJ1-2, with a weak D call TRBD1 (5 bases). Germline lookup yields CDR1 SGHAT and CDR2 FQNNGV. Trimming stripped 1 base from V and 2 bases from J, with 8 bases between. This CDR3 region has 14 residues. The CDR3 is CASSLGAGNYGYTF. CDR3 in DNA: TGTGCCAGCAGCTTAGGGGCAGGGAACTATGGCTACACCTTC.

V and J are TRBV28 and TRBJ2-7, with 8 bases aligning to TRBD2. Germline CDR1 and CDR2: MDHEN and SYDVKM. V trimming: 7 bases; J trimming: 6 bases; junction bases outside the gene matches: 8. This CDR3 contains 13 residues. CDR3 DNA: TGTGCCAGCACGAACTTAGCGGGACTCGAGCAGTACTTC. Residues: CASTNLAGLEQYF.